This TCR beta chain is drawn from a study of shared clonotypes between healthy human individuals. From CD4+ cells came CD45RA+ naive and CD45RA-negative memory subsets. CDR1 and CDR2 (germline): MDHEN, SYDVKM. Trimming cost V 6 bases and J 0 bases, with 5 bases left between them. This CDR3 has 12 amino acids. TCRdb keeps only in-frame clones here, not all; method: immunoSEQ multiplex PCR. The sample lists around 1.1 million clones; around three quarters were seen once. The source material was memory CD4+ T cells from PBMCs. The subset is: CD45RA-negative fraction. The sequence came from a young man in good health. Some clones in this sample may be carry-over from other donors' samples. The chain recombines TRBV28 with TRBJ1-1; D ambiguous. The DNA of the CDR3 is TGTGCCAGCAGCTGGGTGAACACTGAAGCTTTCTTT. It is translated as CASSWVNTEAFF.